The rows below give T cell receptor beta chains drawn from one sample of a study of beta chain features in type 1 diabetes. TCRdb keeps only in-frame clones here, not all; method: immunoSEQ multiplex PCR. The sample carries 850,000 to 900,000 clones, 17% recorded once. Specimen: naive CD4+ T cells from blood. The receptor source for this set is a woman aged 18-29 years in good health. The CDR3 runs from the conserved cysteine through the conserved F or W. D genes are given only for firm matches. The size entry is marked missing in some rows and otherwise reads once, few, many or a size class.

j_call v_call clone_size d_call cdr3_aa cdr3_nt
TRBJ1-1 TRBV18 few - CASSSHGAVNTEAFF TGTGCCAGCTCATCCCACGGGGCCGTGAACACTGAAGCTTTCTTT
TRBJ2-6 TRBV11-1 few - CASSHRSPGANVLTF TGTGCCAGCAGCCACCGGAGTCCTGGGGCCAACGTCCTGACTTTC
TRBJ2-7 TRBV7-2 few TRBD2 CASSWQGLAGGEQYF TGTGCCAGCAGCTGGCAGGGACTAGCGGGCGGCGAGCAGTACTTC
TRBJ1-4 TRBV2 - - CASSEQRLKNEKLFF TGTGCCAGCAGTGAGCAGCGCCTAAAGAATGAAAAACTGTTTTTT
TRBJ1-5 TRBV6-1 few - CASRWADQPQHF TGTGCCAGCAGGTGGGCTGATCAGCCCCAGCATTTT
TRBJ1-2 TRBV2 - - CASWDGRVYGYTF TGTGCCAGCTGGGACGGACGGGTCTATGGCTACACCTTC
TRBJ1-5 TRBV6-1 few - CASSERAWGNQPQHF TGTGCCAGCAGTGAACGGGCGTGGGGCAATCAGCCCCAGCATTTT
TRBJ1-4 TRBV7-8 - - CASTPRARGEKLFF TGTGCCAGCACCCCAAGGGCTCGCGGAGAAAAACTGTTTTTT
TRBJ1-2 TRBV5-4 - - CASSPPGGYGYTF TGTGCCAGCAGCCCGCCAGGTGGATATGGCTACACCTTC
TRBJ2-7 TRBV20-1 few - CSASSGKEQYF TGCAGTGCTAGTTCTGGGAAAGAGCAGTACTTC
TRBJ1-2 TRBV7-9 - TRBD1 CASSFDRADGYTF TGTGCCAGCAGCTTTGACAGGGCCGATGGCTACACCTTC
TRBJ2-7 TRBV6-6 - - CASSYGGRGSEQYF TGTGCCAGCAGTTACGGTGGCAGGGGTAGCGAGCAGTACTTC
TRBJ2-7 TRBV19 - - CASSISGKYGYEQYF TGTGCCAGTAGTATCTCCGGGAAGTACGGGTACGAGCAGTACTTC
TRBJ2-1 TRBV28 - - CASSFDNEQFF TGTGCCAGCAGTTTTGACAATGAGCAGTTCTTC